These 18 T cell receptor beta chains were sequenced from one sample in a study of blood T cell repertoires in COVID-19. The method was immunoSEQ multiplex PCR; TCRdb's version includes in-frame clones alone and lacks a portion of them. The data show roughly 260,000 clones, roughly four fifths seen once. Input material: PBMCs or T cells enriched from blood (not recorded which). These TCRs come from a woman aged 40 to 50 who had been exposed to COVID-19.

This clone was recorded once. The chain employs TRBV7-3 and TRBJ2-2; 7 bases agree with TRBD2. V dropped 4 bases and J dropped 7; count of bases not matched to a gene: 9. The germline V gene encodes CDR1 SGHTA and CDR2 FQGTGA. The CDR3 runs 15 residues. Written as DNA, the CDR3 is TGTGCCAGCAGCTCGGGGACTACCTCCGTCGGGGAGCTGTTTTTT. It encodes CASSSGTTSVGELFF.

The gene calls are TRBV6-5 and TRBJ2-7; a possible D gene is TRBD2 (6 bases). The V end was cut by 4 bases, the J end by 3 bases, with 13 bases between. The CDR3 sequence is 14 residues long. Germline V CDR1 and CDR2: MNHEY, SVGAGI. CDR3 residues: CASSSEGHRYEQYF. The CDR3 DNA sequence: TGTGCCAGCAGTTCGGAGGGTCACCGCTACGAGCAGTACTTC.

Turning to this clone: This sample also contains other DNA sequences that code for the same CDR3. The rearrangement joins TRBV6-5 to TRBJ1-5; 9 positions agree with TRBD1. V lost 5 bases, J lost 5 bases, and 1 base stayed unmatched. CDR3 length: 13 residues. Germline assignment: CDR1 MNHEY and CDR2 SVGAGI. CDR3: CASSRQGDQPQHF. The CDR3 bases are TGTGCCAGCAGTCGACAGGGGGATCAGCCCCAGCATTTT.

This rearrangement joins TRBV6-5 to TRBJ1-5; TRBD1 matches at 9 bases. CDR1 and CDR2 (germline): MNHEY, SVGAGI. The CDR3 has 15 amino acids. Losses at the gene ends were 6 bases for V and 3 bases for J; bases not matched to a gene: 6. The CDR3 bases are TGTGCCAGCAGCTTGGGACAGGGAGACAATCAGCCCCAGCATTTT. Translation gives CASSLGQGDNQPQHF.

The J gene is TRBJ1-4, the V gene TRBV5-1; D is perhaps TRBD1 (6 bases). The V and J ends lost 2 bases and 8 bases respectively, with 16 bases between them. CDR3 size: 15 residues. Germline-derived CDR1 and CDR2 are SGHRS and YFSETQ. CDR3 nucleotides: TGCGCCAGCAGCTTAAACAGGGTCTTGGGGGAAAAACTGTTTTTT. Residues: CASSLNRVLGEKLFF.

The chain links TRBV5-1 to TRBJ1-1; tentatively, D is TRBD1 (6 bases). The length of the CDR3 is 15 residues. Germline V CDR1 and CDR2: SGHRS, YFSETQ. Trimming stripped 4 bases from V and 4 bases from J, with 17 bases between. The CDR3 protein is CASSPNRAGGTEAFF. CDR3 sequence (DNA): TGCGCCAGCAGCCCAAACAGGGCTGGGGGCACTGAAGCTTTCTTT.

The chain uses TRBV5-8 and TRBJ2-1; D remains unclear. Trimming shortened V by 1 base and J by 7 bases, and 12 bases separated the two germline ends. This CDR3 has 14 amino acids. From germline, CDR1 is SGHTS and CDR2 YDEGEE. The CDR3 protein is CASSLWALGNEQFF. The DNA for the CDR3 is TGTGCCAGCAGCTTGTGGGCCTTGGGTAATGAGCAGTTCTTC.

The gene calls are TRBV29-1 and TRBJ1-2; 9 nucleotides agree with TRBD1. V shed 3 bases and J 7 bases; nucleotides not matched to a gene: 9. The CDR3 has 14 residues. CDR1 and CDR2 from the germline V gene are SQVTM and ANQGSEA. CDR3 loop: CSVDITGGAPGYTF. The CDR3 bases are TGCAGCGTTGACATTACAGGGGGCGCCCCTGGCTACACCTTC.

Turning to this clone: At one end the junction does not follow the germline gene, possibly because of a read error. The chain recombines TRBV23-1 with TRBJ1-2; D call uncertain. Being an ORF, TRBV23-1 has a function that is uncertain. The length of the CDR3 is 11 residues. The CDR3 spells CASSQSGRPIF. The CDR3 DNA sequence: TGCGCCAGCAGTCAATCCGGCAGGCCCATCTTC.

V and J are TRBV5-6 and TRBJ1-2; TRBD1 matches at 7 bases. V lost 5 bases to trimming and J lost 7 bases; unmatched junction nucleotides: 8. The CDR3 is made up of 13 amino acids. CDR1 and CDR2 (germline): SGHDT, YYEEEE. In DNA, the CDR3 is TGTGCCAGCAGTTATGACAGGGTGGGTGGCTACACCTTC. Encoded protein: CASSYDRVGGYTF. Using reference TRBV5-6 and TRBJ1-2 for the parts outside the CDR3, the full variable domain is DAGVTQSPTHLIKTRGQQVTLRCSPKSGHDTVSWYQQALGQGPQFIFQYYEEEERQRGNFPDRFSGHQFPNYSSELNVNALLLGDSALYLCASSYDRVGGYTFGSGTRLTVV.

The J gene is TRBJ2-1, the V gene TRBV9, with a possible D match to TRBD2 (6 bases). Germline V gene lookup returns CDR1 SGDLS and CDR2 YYNGEE. This CDR3 spans 16 amino acids. V lost 4 bases to trimming and J lost 2 bases, with 16 bases between them. DNA for the CDR3: TGTGCCAGCAGCCCCGCGTCGGCGGGGACCTACAATGAGCAGTTCTTC. This encodes CASSPASAGTYNEQFF.

V usage is TRBV28 and J usage is TRBJ2-7; D is undetermined. The CDR3 consists of 13 residues. The germline gives CDR1 MDHEN, CDR2 SYDVKM. V shed 2 bases and J shed 3 bases, with 8 bases lying between them. The CDR3 DNA reads as TGTGCCAGCAGTTTACTAAACTTCTACGAGCAGTACTTC. Its translation: CASSLLNFYEQYF.

The chain recombines TRBV5-8 with TRBJ1-1; D is unclear. Per the germline V gene, CDR1 is SGHTS and CDR2 is YDEGEE. Trimming pared 0 bases from V and 2 bases from J, leaving 2 bases between. CDR3 length: 12 residues. The CDR3 DNA follows: TGTGCCAGCAGCTTGGCTAACACTGAAGCTTTCTTT. Amino acids: CASSLANTEAFF.

The V and J genes are TRBV19 and TRBJ1-4, with 8 bases that match TRBD1. The CDR3 consists of 16 residues. Germline V gene lookup returns CDR1 LNHDA and CDR2 SQIVND (reference sequence). V was pared by 3 bases and J by 5 bases, with 8 bases of the junction left unmatched. CDR3 bases: TGTGCCAGTAGTATGGGGATGACAGGGGAAAATGAAAAACTGTTTTTT. It codes for CASSMGMTGENEKLFF.

The CDR3: CASSLVGGAYTGELFF. The CDR3 nucleotides read TGTGCCAGCAGCTTAGTCGGGGGGGCCTACACCGGGGAGCTGTTTTTT. This rearrangement joins TRBV7-2 to TRBJ2-2; 8 nucleotides match TRBD2. CDR3 length: 16 residues. V shed 1 base, J shed 3 bases, and the junction held 4 bases outside the gene matches. The germline V gene has CDR1 SGHTA and CDR2 FQGNSA.

This clone appeared once. The chain couples TRBV30 to TRBJ2-3; 7 bases map to TRBD1. Losses at the gene ends were 3 bases for V and 5 bases for J; bases not matched to a gene: 17. The V gene's germline CDR1 is GTSNPN and CDR2 SVGIG (reference sequence). This CDR3 has 17 amino acids. The CDR3: CAWSVSALGQVGDTQYF. The CDR3 region has the DNA TGTGCCTGGAGCGTATCGGCGCTCGGACAGGTTGGAGATACGCAGTATTTT.

The chain couples TRBV7-3 to TRBJ1-2; TRBD1 matches 9 bases. Germline V gives CDR1 SGHTA, CDR2 FQGTGA. The CDR3 runs to 17 residues. Losses at the gene ends were 1 base for V and 5 bases for J; bases not matched to a gene: 11. The CDR3 DNA reads as TGTGCCAGCAGCTTAAGTGAGGGACAGGGAGATCCGTATGGCTACACCTTC. Amino acids: CASSLSEGQGDPYGYTF.

The rearrangement uses TRBV29-1 and TRBJ1-3, with D possibly being TRBD1 (6 bases). Deletions cut 4 bases from V and 0 bases from J, with 10 bases between. CDR3 length: 14 residues. CDR1 and CDR2 (germline): SQVTM, ANQGSEA. CDR3 residues: CSVGGQSSGNTIYF. The CDR3 DNA reads TGCAGCGTTGGAGGACAGAGCTCTGGAAACACCATATATTTT.